The 17 T cell receptor beta chains given below trace back to one sample, sequenced in a study of shared T cell receptors in the human thymus. Profiled with immunoSEQ multiplex PCR; TCRdb holds only in-frame clones, not every one. The sample consists of hundreds of thousands of clones, roughly 74% of them appearing once. These records were also assigned to another study, of human thymus T cells.

Sequenced input: thymocytes. These receptors originate from a boy in the first two years of life with a congenital heart defect.

The chain couples TRBV5-1 to TRBJ1-5, with no clear D. Germline lookup yields CDR1 SGHRS and CDR2 YFSETQ. Trimming pared 4 bases from V and 2 bases from J, leaving 13 bases between. This CDR3 comprises 15 residues. CDR3 amino acids: CASSPSAGGNQPQHF. The CDR3, as DNA: TGCGCCAGCAGCCCGTCTGCCGGAGGCAATCAGCCCCAGCATTTT.

This clone has more than one count but fewer than ten. This chain connects TRBV5-4 to TRBJ2-5, with TRBD2 matching 11 bases. The V gene end was trimmed by 3 bases and the J gene end by 1 base; junction bases not matched to a gene: 8. The CDR3 spans 17 residues. CDR1 and CDR2 from the germline V gene are SGHNT and YYREEE (reference sequence). CDR3: CASSSLTSGGPQETQYF. As DNA, the CDR3 is TGTGCCAGCAGCTCCCTAACTAGCGGGGGACCCCAAGAGACCCAGTACTTC.

The chain joins TRBV29-1 to TRBJ2-1, with D tentatively TRBD1 (6 bases). Looked up from germline, CDR1 is SQVTM and CDR2 is ANQGSEA. V lost 6 bases to trimming and J lost 10 bases, with 43 bases between them. This CDR3 region has 21 residues. CDR3 sequence reads: CSVAPDRPYLGREGGKWEQFF. CDR3 bases: TGCAGCGTCGCCCCCGACAGGCCCTATTTGGGAAGAGAAGGTGGGAAATGGGAGCAGTTCTTC.

The V and J genes are TRBV6-1 and TRBJ1-4, with D hard to call. Trimming removed 0 bases from V and 0 bases from J, with 8 bases in between. The CDR3 covers 16 residues. In germline, CDR1 is MNHNS, CDR2 SASEGT. The CDR3 protein is CASSEADPATNEKLFF. The CDR3 region has the DNA TGTGCCAGCAGTGAAGCAGATCCGGCAACTAATGAAAAACTGTTTTTT.

The V call is TRBV11-2, the J call TRBJ2-1; D perhaps matches TRBD2 (6 bases). The CDR3 loop spans 16 amino acids. Germline CDR1 reads SGHAT; CDR2 reads FQNNGV. V was shortened by 3 bases and J by 2 bases, with 14 bases between the two germline ends. CDR3 region: CASSFTGRPPYNEQFF. CDR3 sequence (DNA): TGTGCCAGCAGCTTTACCGGGAGACCTCCCTACAATGAGCAGTTCTTC.

This clone has only a few counts. This CDR3 reads CASSGAVWEKLFF. For the CDR3, the DNA is TGTGCCAGTAGTGGGGCCGTTTGGGAAAAACTGTTTTTT. The genes are TRBV19 and TRBJ1-4; weak D call: TRBD1 (5 bases). V dropped 5 bases and J dropped 8 bases, with 12 bases sitting between them. Germline loops: CDR1 LNHDA, CDR2 SQIVND (reference sequence). This CDR3 region has 13 residues. The variable domain in full, completed from reference TRBV19 and TRBJ1-4, reads DGGITQSPKYLFRKEGQNVTLSCEQNLNHDAMYWYRQDPGQGLRLIYYSQIVNDFQKGDIAEGYSVSREKKESFPLTVTSAQKNPTAFYLCASSGAVWEKLFFGSGTQLSVL.

The chain couples TRBV27 to TRBJ2-1; D possibly corresponds to TRBD1 (5 bases). The V end was cut by 4 bases, the J end by 6 bases, with 19 bases between. The CDR3 spans 16 residues. The germline gives CDR1 MNHEY, CDR2 SMNVEV (reference sequence). The CDR3: CASSSLGDGVTNEQFF. The CDR3 DNA follows: TGTGCCAGCAGTTCCCTAGGGGATGGGGTAACCAATGAGCAGTTCTTC.

The chain carries TRBV25-1 and TRBJ2-1; TRBD1 aligns across 8 bases. V was pared by 5 bases and J by 5 bases, with 8 bases of the junction left unmatched. The CDR3 loop spans 15 amino acids. CDR1 is MGHDK and CDR2 is SYGVNS in the germline V gene. CDR3 nucleotides: TGTGCCAGCAGTTTAACAGGGGGGAAGGACAATGAGCAGTTCTTC. Translating gives CASSLTGGKDNEQFF.

This clone came up once. The CDR3 DNA sequence: TGCAGCGTTGAAGTAGTCTCGGTACCCTTTGCGCAGTATTTT. Amino acids: CSVEVVSVPFAQYF. The chain has TRBV29-1 and TRBJ2-3, with D hard to call. Germline lookup yields CDR1 SQVTM and CDR2 ANQGSEA. Deletions cut 1 base from V and 10 bases from J, with 18 bases between. The CDR3 has 14 amino acids.

The rearrangement links TRBV18 to TRBJ2-6; D may be TRBD1 (6 bases). CDR1 KGHSH and CDR2 LQKENI come from the germline V gene. V was clipped by 6 bases and J by 4 bases, with 22 bases between them. The CDR3 length is 18 residues. The CDR3 bases are TGTGCCAGCTCGACAAAGGCCAGCAGGGGAAGAGGGGCCAACGTCCTGACTTTC. It is translated as CASSTKASRGRGANVLTF.

This chain connects TRBV11-2 to TRBJ2-7, with TRBD2 matching 11 bases. After removal of 0 bases from V and 2 bases from J, the junction contained 9 bases not matched to a gene. The CDR3 contains 18 residues. Per germline, CDR1 SGHAT and CDR2 FQNNGV. The CDR3 protein is CASSLERRLAGSPYEQYF. CDR3 sequence (DNA): TGTGCCAGCAGCTTAGAGCGTAGACTAGCGGGGAGCCCCTACGAGCAGTACTTC.

The chain couples TRBV5-6 to TRBJ1-1; D might be TRBD1 (6 bases). CDR1 and CDR2 (germline): SGHDT, YYEEEE. V lost 0 bases and J lost 6, with 9 bases in between. The CDR3 loop spans 13 amino acids. CDR3 in amino acids: CASSLEGESEAFF. As DNA, the CDR3 is TGTGCCAGCAGCTTGGAGGGGGAGTCTGAAGCTTTCTTT.

The chain employs TRBV6-5 and TRBJ2-1; TRBD2 is a possible D gene (6 bases). The CDR3 length is 15 residues. Trimming stripped 6 bases from V and 9 bases from J, with 21 bases between. Germline V CDR1 and CDR2: MNHEY, SVGAGI. CDR3 nucleotide sequence: TGTGCCAGCAGCGGACTAACCCTCTCTACGAGTGAGCAGTTCTTC. This codes for CASSGLTLSTSEQFF.

This clone showed up just once. This chain uses TRBV11-1 with TRBJ2-7; D might be TRBD1 (6 bases). The germline V and J ends were trimmed by 3 bases and 4 bases, with 19 bases remaining between them. From germline, CDR1 is SGHAT and CDR2 FQDESV (reference sequence). The CDR3 is made up of 16 amino acids. CDR3 amino acids: CASSLATGPRGYEQYF. The CDR3 DNA is TGTGCCAGCAGCTTGGCGACAGGTCCTAGGGGTTACGAGCAGTACTTC.

This clone has just one count. This sequence joins TRBV6-4 and TRBJ2-7; possible D gene TRBD2, 6 bases. Trimming pared 3 bases from V and 6 bases from J, leaving 15 bases between. Germline V gene data show CDR1 as MRHNA and CDR2 as SNTAGT. This CDR3 has 14 residues. The CDR3 region has the DNA TGTGCCAGCAGTGAGTTCCCTAGCGCCTGCGAGCAGTACTTC. Protein: CASSEFPSACEQYF.

This sequence joins TRBV6-1 and TRBJ2-1, with TRBD2 matching over 9 bases. The ends lost 3 bases at V and 0 bases at J; junction bases unmatched: 9. CDR3 length: 18 residues. Per germline, CDR1 MNHNS and CDR2 SASEGT. CDR3 sequence: CASSETTSGPYSYNEQFF. The DNA for the CDR3 is TGTGCCAGCAGTGAGACGACTAGCGGCCCCTACTCCTACAATGAGCAGTTCTTC.

This rearrangement joins TRBV5-6 to TRBJ2-3; D is undetermined. The V gene's germline CDR1 is SGHDT and CDR2 YYEEEE. Trimming shortened V by 3 bases and J by 7 bases, and 12 bases separated the two germline ends. This CDR3 region has 13 residues. The CDR3, as DNA: TGTGCCAGCAGCTCCGCCCTTAGAAATACGCAGTATTTT. Protein: CASSSALRNTQYF.